These 10 T cell receptor beta chains originate from one sample sequenced in a study of blood T cells in healthy people across ages. A second PCR, run for roughly 7 to 11 cycles, used a sample-barcoded 5' primer plus a J-beta primer mix. Using its own MiXCR run on the 5' RACE reads, TCRdb lists one record per CDR3 protein. The sample contains roughly 800,000 distinct CDR3 sequences, roughly 60% of which appear only once. Sequencing was done on a sample of blood. The receptor source for this set is a man aged 30-40 years in good health.

A few counts support this clonotype. The chain recombines TRBV5-6 with TRBJ1-2; no clear D. This CDR3 spans 12 amino acids. The germline V and J ends were trimmed by 3 bases and 6 bases, with 9 bases remaining between them. Germline assignment: CDR1 SGHDT and CDR2 YYEEEE. This chain's CDR3 is CASSSFGNGYTF. In DNA form, the CDR3 reads TGTGCCAGCAGCTCATTCGGAAATGGCTACACCTTC.

The chain carries TRBV12-3 or TRBV12-4 and TRBJ2-1; TRBD2 aligns across 9 bases. The J segment lost 9 bases and the V segment lost 1 base, leaving 7 bases of the junction unmatched. This CDR3 region has 15 residues. CDR3 sequence reads: CASSLDPSGAAEQFF. The DNA for the CDR3 is TGTGCCAGCAGTTTAGACCCTAGCGGGGCGGCTGAGCAGTTCTTC.

The chain uses TRBV27 and TRBJ2-2, with TRBD2 matching over 9 bases. V trimming: 5 bases; J trimming: 11 bases; junction bases outside the gene matches: 6. Germline V gives CDR1 MNHEY, CDR2 SMNVEV (reference sequence). The CDR3 runs to 13 residues. The CDR3 region is CASSGLAQPELFF. CDR3 bases: TGTGCCAGCAGTGGACTAGCGCAACCCGAGCTGTTTTTT.

The chain links TRBV10-3 to TRBJ2-3, with D unclear. Trimming took 2 bases from V and 10 from J, leaving 13 bases between them. From germline, CDR1 is ENHRY and CDR2 SYGVKD. This CDR3 is 13 amino acids long. The CDR3 DNA reads TGTGCCATCAGTGAGCAAGGGCAGGCCCCGCAGTATTTT. Its protein is CAISEQGQAPQYF.

This clonotype was observed once. The rearrangement uses TRBV28 and TRBJ1-2, with D perhaps matching TRBD1 (6 bases). This CDR3 spans 14 amino acids. Trimming shortened V by 2 bases and J by 7 bases, and 14 bases separated the two germline ends. Germline V gene data show CDR1 as MDHEN and CDR2 as SYDVKM. The CDR3 DNA is TGTGCCAGCAGTTTAAAGGTGGTGGGGGCTGGCTACACCTTC. Its translation is CASSLKVVGAGYTF.

V is TRBV10-3 and J is TRBJ2-3; 12 bases line up with TRBD2. Germline-derived CDR1 and CDR2 are ENHRY and SYGVKD. The CDR3 has 14 amino acids. After removal of 8 bases from V and 1 base from J, the junction contained 1 base not matched to a gene. The CDR3 region is CAIRTSGGTDTQYF. As DNA, the CDR3 is TGTGCCATCCGGACTAGCGGGGGCACAGATACGCAGTATTTT.

This chain joins TRBV20-1 and TRBJ1-2; no definite D call. Germline CDR1 reads DFQATT; CDR2 reads SNEGSKA (reference sequence). The CDR3 has 15 residues. The V gene lost 5 bases and the J gene lost 4 bases, with 20 bases spanning the gap. CDR3 coding DNA: TGCAGTGCTCGCCTTTTAGGGAGAGGAGGCTATGGCTACACCTTC. Translation: CSARLLGRGGYGYTF.

This clonotype was counted a few times. The chain combines TRBV18 with TRBJ1-2, with a tentative D call TRBD1 (5 bases). This CDR3 comprises 16 residues. CDR1 is KGHSH and CDR2 is LQKENI in the germline V gene. Trimming took off 1 base at V and 4 bases at J, with 16 bases between the two ends. This CDR3 reads CASSPRGTGEGYGYTF. In DNA form, the CDR3 reads TGTGCCAGCTCACCACGTGGTACAGGCGAGGGCTATGGCTACACCTTC.

V usage is TRBV20-1 and J usage is TRBJ1-1, with unresolved D. CDR3 size: 13 residues. Trimming cost V 0 bases and J 1 base, with 6 bases left between them. The V gene's germline CDR1 is DFQATT and CDR2 SNEGSKA (reference sequence). The CDR3 reads CSARDVANTEAFF. CDR3 sequence (DNA): TGCAGTGCTAGAGATGTTGCGAACACTGAAGCTTTCTTT.

V gene TRBV27 combines with J gene TRBJ2-7; maybe TRBD1 (6 bases). V shed 6 bases and J shed 5 bases, with 17 bases lying between them. The CDR3 spans 14 residues. The V gene's germline CDR1 is MNHEY and CDR2 SMNVEV (reference sequence). In nucleotides, the CDR3 is TGTGCCAGCAGCCGGACGCACAGGGCGGACGAGCAGTACTTC. Translation: CASSRTHRADEQYF.